This T cell receptor beta chain was captured in a study of T cell clones after liver transplantation. Turning to the study itself: Samples came from ITN030ST, which attempted immunosuppression withdrawal within 2 years of liver transplantation. Draws occurred before transplant, before withdrawal, and after complete or failed withdrawal. Study-level findings and limits: Donor-reactive sequences fell more than third party-reactive ones, suggesting partial deletion.

Sorting of unstimulated PBMCs yielded separate CD3+CD4+ and CD3+CD8+ fractions. Remarks on this clone: Its specificity is not known.

The CDR3 contains 15 residues. Deletions cut 0 bases from V and 2 bases from J, with 11 bases between. Germline CDR1 reads LNHNV; CDR2 reads YYDKDF (reference sequence). TCRdb's table, derived via immunoSEQ multiplex PCR, lists solely in-frame clones and lacks some. Of approximately 50,000 clones listed, about 67% are singletons. The genes are TRBV15 and TRBJ2-7; possibly TRBD1 for D (6 bases). This TCR was recovered from a human patient who received a liver transplant. The graft donor may be the source of some T cells. The sequencing used CD4+ T cells from blood, collected roughly 55 months after liver transplant. CDR3: CATSREPGVTYEQYF. CDR3 nucleotide sequence: TGTGCCACCAGCAGAGAGCCAGGGGTTACCTACGAGCAGTACTTC.